This T cell receptor beta chain was obtained from a study of control samples from healthy donors and cancer patients (TCRdb year 2020). The germline V gene provides CDR1 SGHRS and CDR2 YFSETQ. V trim: 4 bases; J trim: 5 bases; unmatched bases: 15. The CDR3 has 17 amino acids, counting the end cysteine and phenylalanine. Just CDR3 DNA is preserved here, 51 bases in frame from base 1. A word on this clone: The specificity of this receptor is unknown. Nothing much larger sits one base from this clone, and base qualities are not available.

Library creation used the immunoSEQ multiplex PCR assay. Imported from immuneACCESS, the table was reduced by TCRdb to in-frame sequences with V and J called. These copies leave out some clones; in studies compared against another copy, an unresolved V gene accounts for under half, and the cause of the remainder is not known. In this sample the table shows approximately 100,000 clones, roughly 90% of which occur a single time. The ten largest clones add up to under 20% of the sample. The chain is assembled from TRBV5-1 and TRBJ1-5; 7 of the junction bases match TRBD1. The sample was PBMCs. The TCR was taken from a man aged 60 to 75 with lung cancer. The bases read TGCGCCAGCAGCCCGAGGACAGGACCAAACAACGATCAGCCCCAGCATTTT. This encodes CASSPRTGPNNDQPQHF.